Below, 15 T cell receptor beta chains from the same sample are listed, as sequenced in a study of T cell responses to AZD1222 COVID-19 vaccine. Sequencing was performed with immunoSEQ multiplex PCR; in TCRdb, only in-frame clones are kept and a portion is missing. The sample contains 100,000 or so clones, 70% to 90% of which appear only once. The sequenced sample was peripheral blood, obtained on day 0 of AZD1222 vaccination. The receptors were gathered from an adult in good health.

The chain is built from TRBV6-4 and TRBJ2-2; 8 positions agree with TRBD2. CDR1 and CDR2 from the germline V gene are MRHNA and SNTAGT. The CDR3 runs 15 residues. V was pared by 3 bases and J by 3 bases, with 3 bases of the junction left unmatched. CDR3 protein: CASSERRGDTGELFF. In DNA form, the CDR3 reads TGTGCCAGCAGTGAGAGGCGGGGGGACACCGGGGAGCTGTTTTTT.

CDR3 sequence reads: CASSEFGANYGYTF. Here the CDR3 DNA reads TGTGCCAGCAGTGAATTTGGAGCTAACTATGGCTACACCTTC. The chain uses TRBV25-1 and TRBJ1-2; no reliable D call. This CDR3 is built from 14 residues. Trimming took off 1 base at V and 0 bases at J, with 6 bases between the two ends. Per the germline V gene, CDR1 is MGHDK and CDR2 is SYGVNS.

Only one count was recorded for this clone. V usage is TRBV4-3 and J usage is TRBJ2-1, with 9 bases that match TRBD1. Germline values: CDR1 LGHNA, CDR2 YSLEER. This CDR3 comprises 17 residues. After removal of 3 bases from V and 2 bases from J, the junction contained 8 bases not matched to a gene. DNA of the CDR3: TGCGCCAGCAGCCACCAGACGGGACAGGGCCCCTACAATGAGCAGTTCTTC. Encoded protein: CASSHQTGQGPYNEQFF.

The CDR3 sequence is CASSLASGTGANTEAFF. CDR3 nucleotides: TGTGCCAGCAGCTTAGCTTCAGGGACAGGGGCGAACACTGAAGCTTTCTTT. V gene TRBV7-6 combines with J gene TRBJ1-1, with TRBD1 matching over 10 bases. The germline V gene has CDR1 SGHVS and CDR2 FNYEAQ. This CDR3 has 17 amino acids. V trimming: 0 bases; J trimming: 1 base; junction bases outside the gene matches: 5.

The CDR3 reads CASSQRTGGYGYTF. In DNA form, the CDR3 reads TGTGCCAGCAGCCAAAGGACAGGGGGGTATGGCTACACCTTC. The chain is built from TRBV4-2 and TRBJ1-2, with 10 nucleotides matching TRBD1. Germline V CDR1 and CDR2: LGHNA, YNFKEQ. The CDR3 has 14 residues. The V and J ends lost 2 bases and 5 bases, in that order; junction bases with no gene match: 2.

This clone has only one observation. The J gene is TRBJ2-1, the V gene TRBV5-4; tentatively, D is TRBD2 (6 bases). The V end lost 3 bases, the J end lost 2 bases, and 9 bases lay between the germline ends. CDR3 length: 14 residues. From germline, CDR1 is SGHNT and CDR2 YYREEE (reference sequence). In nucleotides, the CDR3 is TGTGCCAGCAGCTCCGGACTAACCTACAATGAGCAGTTCTTC. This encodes CASSSGLTYNEQFF.

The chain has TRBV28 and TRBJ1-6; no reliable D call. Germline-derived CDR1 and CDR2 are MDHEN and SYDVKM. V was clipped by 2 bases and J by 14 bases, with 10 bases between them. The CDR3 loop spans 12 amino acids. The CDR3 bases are TGTGCCAGCAGTTTACCTGGATCATCCCTCCACTTT. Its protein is CASSLPGSSLHF.

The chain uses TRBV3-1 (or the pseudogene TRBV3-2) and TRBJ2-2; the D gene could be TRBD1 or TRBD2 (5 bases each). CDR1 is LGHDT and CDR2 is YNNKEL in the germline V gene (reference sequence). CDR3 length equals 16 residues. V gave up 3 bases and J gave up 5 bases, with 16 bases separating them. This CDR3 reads CASSHLARVGTGELFF. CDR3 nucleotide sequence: TGTGCCAGCAGCCATCTAGCCAGGGTGGGGACCGGGGAGCTGTTTTTT.

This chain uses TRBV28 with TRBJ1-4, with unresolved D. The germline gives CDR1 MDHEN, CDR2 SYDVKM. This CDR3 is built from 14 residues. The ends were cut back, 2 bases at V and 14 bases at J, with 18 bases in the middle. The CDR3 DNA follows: TGTGCCAGCAGTTTAAGGTACACTCTAAAGCGGCTGTTTTTT. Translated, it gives CASSLRYTLKRLFF.

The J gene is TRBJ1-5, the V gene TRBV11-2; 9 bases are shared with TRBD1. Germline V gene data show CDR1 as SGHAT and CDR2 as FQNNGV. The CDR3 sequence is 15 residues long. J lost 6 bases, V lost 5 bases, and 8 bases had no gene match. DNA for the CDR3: TGTGCCAGCAGCAGGGGACAGGGCGGGGGTCAGCCCCAGCATTTT. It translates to CASSRGQGGGQPQHF.

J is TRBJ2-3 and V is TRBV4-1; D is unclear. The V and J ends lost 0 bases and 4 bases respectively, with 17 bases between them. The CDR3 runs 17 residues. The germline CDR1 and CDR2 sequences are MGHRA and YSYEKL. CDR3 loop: CASSQEGEGRIPDTQYF. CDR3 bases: TGCGCCAGCAGCCAAGAGGGTGAAGGTAGGATTCCAGATACGCAGTATTTT.

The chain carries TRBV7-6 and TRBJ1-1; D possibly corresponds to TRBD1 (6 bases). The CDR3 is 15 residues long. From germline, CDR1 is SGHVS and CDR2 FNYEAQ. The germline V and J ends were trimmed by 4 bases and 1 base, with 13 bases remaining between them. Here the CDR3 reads CASSSLQGANTEAFF. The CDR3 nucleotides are TGTGCCAGCAGCTCACTACAGGGAGCGAACACTGAAGCTTTCTTT.

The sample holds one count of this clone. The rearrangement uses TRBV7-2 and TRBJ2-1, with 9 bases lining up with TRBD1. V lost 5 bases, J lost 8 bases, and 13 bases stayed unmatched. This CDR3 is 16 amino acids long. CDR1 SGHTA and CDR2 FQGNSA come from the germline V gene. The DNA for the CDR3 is TGTGCCAGCAGCCCAGCGTTTGGGACAGGGTTCCATGAGCAGTTCTTC. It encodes CASSPAFGTGFHEQFF. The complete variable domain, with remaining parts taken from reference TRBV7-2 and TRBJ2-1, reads GAGVSQSPSNKVTEKGKDVELRCDPISGHTALYWYRQSLGQGLEFLIYFQGNSAPDKSGLPSDRFSAERTGGSVSTLTIQRTQQEDSAVYLCASSPAFGTGFHEQFFGPGTRLTVL.

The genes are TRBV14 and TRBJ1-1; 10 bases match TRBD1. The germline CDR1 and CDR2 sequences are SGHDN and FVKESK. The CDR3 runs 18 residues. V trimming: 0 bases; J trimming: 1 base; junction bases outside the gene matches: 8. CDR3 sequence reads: CASSQDRDRGNRNTEAFF. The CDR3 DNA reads TGTGCCAGCAGCCAAGATCGGGACAGGGGCAACCGGAACACTGAAGCTTTCTTT.

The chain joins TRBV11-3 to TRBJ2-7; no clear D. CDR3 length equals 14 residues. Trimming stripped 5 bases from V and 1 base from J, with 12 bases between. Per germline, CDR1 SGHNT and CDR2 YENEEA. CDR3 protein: CASSPPGGSYEQYF. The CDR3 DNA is TGTGCCAGCAGCCCTCCCGGCGGATCCTACGAGCAGTACTTC.